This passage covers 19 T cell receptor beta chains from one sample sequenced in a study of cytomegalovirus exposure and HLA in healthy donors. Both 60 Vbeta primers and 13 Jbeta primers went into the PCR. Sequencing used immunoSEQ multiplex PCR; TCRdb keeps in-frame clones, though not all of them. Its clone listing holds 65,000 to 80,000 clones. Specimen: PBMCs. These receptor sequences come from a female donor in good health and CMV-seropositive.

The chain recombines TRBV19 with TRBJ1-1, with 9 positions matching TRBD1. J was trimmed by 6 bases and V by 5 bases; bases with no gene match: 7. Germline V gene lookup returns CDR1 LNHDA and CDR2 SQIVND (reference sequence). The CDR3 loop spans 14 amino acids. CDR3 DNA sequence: TGTGCCAGTAGTTTGGACAGGGGATACGCTGAAGCTTTCTTT. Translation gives CASSLDRGYAEAFF.

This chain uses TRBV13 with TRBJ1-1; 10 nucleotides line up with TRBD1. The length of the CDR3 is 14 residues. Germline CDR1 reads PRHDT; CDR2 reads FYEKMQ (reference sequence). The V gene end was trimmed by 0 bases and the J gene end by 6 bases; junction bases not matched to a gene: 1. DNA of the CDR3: TGTGCCAGCAGCTTAGGGACAGGGGGCTCTGAAGCTTTCTTT. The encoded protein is CASSLGTGGSEAFF.

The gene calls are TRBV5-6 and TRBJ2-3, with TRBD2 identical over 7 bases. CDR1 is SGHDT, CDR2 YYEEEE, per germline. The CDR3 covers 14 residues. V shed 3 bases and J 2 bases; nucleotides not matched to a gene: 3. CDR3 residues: CASSWGLLTDTQYF. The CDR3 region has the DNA TGTGCCAGCAGCTGGGGACTACTCACAGATACGCAGTATTTT. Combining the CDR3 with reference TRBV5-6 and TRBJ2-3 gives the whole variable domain DAGVTQSPTHLIKTRGQQVTLRCSPKSGHDTVSWYQQALGQGPQFIFQYYEEEERQRGNFPDRFSGHQFPNYSSELNVNALLLGDSALYLCASSWGLLTDTQYFGPGTRLTVL.

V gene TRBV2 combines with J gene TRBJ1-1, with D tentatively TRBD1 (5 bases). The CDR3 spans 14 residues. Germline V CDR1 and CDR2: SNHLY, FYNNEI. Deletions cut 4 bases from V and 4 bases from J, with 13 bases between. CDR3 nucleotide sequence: TGTGCCAGCAGTGGCCCGGCGGGGGTCACTGAAGCTTTCTTT. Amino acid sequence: CASSGPAGVTEAFF.

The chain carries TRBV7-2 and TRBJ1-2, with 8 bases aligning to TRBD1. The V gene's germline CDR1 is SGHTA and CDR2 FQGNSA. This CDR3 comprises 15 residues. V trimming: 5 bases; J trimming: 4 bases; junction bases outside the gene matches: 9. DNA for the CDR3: TGTGCCAGCAGCCCAGGGGGACAGGCTATCTATGGCTACACCTTC. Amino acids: CASSPGGQAIYGYTF.

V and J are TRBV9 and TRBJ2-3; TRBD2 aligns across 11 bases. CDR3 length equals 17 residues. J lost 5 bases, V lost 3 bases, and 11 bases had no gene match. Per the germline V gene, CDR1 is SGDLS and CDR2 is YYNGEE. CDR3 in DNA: TGTGCCAGCAGCGGACGGTTAGCGGGAGGGCTTAGAGATACGCAGTATTTT. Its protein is CASSGRLAGGLRDTQYF.

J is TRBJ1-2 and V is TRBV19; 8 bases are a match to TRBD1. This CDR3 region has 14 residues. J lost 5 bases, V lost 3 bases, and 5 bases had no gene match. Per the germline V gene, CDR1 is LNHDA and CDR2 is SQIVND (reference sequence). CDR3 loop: CASSIPGGAYGYTF. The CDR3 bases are TGTGCCAGTAGTATCCCAGGGGGCGCGTATGGCTACACCTTC.

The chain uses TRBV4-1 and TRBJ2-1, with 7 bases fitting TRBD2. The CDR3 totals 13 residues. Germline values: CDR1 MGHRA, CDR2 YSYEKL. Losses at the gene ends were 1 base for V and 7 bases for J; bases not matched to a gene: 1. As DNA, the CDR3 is TGCGCCAGCAGCCAAGGGGGGGGGAATGAGCAGTTCTTC. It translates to CASSQGGGNEQFF.

The CDR3 loop reads CSVEQGPGLAGGSEQFF. The CDR3 nucleotides are TGCAGCGTTGAACAGGGCCCGGGACTAGCGGGAGGGTCTGAGCAGTTCTTC. V is TRBV29-1 and J is TRBJ2-1; 16 nucleotides line up with TRBD2. The CDR3 sequence is 17 residues long. After removal of 2 bases from V and 9 bases from J, the junction contained 10 bases not matched to a gene. Germline CDR1 SQVTM, CDR2 ANQGSEA.

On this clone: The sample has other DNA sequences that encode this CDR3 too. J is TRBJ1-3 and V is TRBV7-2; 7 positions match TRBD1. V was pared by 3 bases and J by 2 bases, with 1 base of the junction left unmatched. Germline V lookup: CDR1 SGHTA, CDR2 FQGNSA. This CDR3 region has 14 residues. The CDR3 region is CASSFDRAGNTIYF. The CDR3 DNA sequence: TGTGCCAGCAGCTTTGACAGGGCTGGAAACACCATATATTTT.

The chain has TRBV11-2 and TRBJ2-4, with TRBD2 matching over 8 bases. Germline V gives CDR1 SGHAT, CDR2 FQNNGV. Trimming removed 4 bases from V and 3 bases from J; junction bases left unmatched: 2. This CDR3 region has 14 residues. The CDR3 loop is CASSSRGGKNIQYF. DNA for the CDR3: TGTGCCAGCAGCTCTCGGGGGGGCAAAAACATTCAGTACTTC.

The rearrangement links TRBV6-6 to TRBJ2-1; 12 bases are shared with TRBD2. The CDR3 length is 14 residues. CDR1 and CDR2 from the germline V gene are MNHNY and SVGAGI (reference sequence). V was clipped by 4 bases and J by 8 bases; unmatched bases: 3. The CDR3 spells CASSFASGRDEQFF. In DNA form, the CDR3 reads TGTGCCAGCAGTTTTGCTAGCGGGAGGGATGAGCAGTTCTTC.

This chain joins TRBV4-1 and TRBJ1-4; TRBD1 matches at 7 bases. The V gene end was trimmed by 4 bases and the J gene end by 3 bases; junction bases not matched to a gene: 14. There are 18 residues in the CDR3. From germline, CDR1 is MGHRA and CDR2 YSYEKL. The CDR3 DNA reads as TGCGCCAGCAGCCCCCGCCGACAGGGCTATGACTCTAATGAAAAACTGTTTTTT. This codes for CASSPRRQGYDSNEKLFF.

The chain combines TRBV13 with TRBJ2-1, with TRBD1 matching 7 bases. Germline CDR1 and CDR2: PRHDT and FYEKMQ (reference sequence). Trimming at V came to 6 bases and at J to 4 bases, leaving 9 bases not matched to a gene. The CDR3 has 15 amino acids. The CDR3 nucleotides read TGTGCCAGCAGACAAACCGGGACAGTTTACAATGAGCAGTTCTTC. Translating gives CASRQTGTVYNEQFF.

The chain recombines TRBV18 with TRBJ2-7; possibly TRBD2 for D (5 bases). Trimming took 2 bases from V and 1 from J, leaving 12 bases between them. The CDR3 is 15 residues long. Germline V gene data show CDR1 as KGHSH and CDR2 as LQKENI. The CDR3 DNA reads TGTGCCAGCTCACCATGGAGCGGAGGTTCCTACGAGCAGTACTTC. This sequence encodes CASSPWSGGSYEQYF.

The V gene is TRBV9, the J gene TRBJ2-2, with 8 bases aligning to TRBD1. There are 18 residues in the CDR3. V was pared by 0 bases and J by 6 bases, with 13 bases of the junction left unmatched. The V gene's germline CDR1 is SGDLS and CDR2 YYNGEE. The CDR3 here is CASSVDLGGQGGSGELFF. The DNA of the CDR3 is TGTGCCAGCAGCGTAGATTTAGGAGGACAGGGAGGTTCCGGGGAGCTGTTTTTT.

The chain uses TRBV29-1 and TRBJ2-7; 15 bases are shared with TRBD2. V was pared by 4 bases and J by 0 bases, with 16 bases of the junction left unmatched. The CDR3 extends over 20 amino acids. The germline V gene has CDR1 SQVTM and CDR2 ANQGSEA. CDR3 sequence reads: CSVVAFIPGTSGRPSYEQYF. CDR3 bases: TGCAGCGTTGTGGCCTTCATACCCGGGACTAGCGGGAGGCCCTCCTACGAGCAGTACTTC.

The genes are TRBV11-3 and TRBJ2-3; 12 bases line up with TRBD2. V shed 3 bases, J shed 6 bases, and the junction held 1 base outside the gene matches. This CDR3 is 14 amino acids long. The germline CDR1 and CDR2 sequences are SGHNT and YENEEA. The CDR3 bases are TGTGCCAGCAGCTTTCTAGCGGGGGGGGATACGCAGTATTTT. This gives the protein CASSFLAGGDTQYF.

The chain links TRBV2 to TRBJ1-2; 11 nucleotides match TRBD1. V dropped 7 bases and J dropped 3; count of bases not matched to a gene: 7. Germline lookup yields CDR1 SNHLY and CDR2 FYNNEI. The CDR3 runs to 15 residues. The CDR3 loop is CASNPRDRGDYGYTF. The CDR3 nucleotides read TGTGCCAGCAACCCAAGGGACAGGGGGGACTATGGCTACACCTTC.